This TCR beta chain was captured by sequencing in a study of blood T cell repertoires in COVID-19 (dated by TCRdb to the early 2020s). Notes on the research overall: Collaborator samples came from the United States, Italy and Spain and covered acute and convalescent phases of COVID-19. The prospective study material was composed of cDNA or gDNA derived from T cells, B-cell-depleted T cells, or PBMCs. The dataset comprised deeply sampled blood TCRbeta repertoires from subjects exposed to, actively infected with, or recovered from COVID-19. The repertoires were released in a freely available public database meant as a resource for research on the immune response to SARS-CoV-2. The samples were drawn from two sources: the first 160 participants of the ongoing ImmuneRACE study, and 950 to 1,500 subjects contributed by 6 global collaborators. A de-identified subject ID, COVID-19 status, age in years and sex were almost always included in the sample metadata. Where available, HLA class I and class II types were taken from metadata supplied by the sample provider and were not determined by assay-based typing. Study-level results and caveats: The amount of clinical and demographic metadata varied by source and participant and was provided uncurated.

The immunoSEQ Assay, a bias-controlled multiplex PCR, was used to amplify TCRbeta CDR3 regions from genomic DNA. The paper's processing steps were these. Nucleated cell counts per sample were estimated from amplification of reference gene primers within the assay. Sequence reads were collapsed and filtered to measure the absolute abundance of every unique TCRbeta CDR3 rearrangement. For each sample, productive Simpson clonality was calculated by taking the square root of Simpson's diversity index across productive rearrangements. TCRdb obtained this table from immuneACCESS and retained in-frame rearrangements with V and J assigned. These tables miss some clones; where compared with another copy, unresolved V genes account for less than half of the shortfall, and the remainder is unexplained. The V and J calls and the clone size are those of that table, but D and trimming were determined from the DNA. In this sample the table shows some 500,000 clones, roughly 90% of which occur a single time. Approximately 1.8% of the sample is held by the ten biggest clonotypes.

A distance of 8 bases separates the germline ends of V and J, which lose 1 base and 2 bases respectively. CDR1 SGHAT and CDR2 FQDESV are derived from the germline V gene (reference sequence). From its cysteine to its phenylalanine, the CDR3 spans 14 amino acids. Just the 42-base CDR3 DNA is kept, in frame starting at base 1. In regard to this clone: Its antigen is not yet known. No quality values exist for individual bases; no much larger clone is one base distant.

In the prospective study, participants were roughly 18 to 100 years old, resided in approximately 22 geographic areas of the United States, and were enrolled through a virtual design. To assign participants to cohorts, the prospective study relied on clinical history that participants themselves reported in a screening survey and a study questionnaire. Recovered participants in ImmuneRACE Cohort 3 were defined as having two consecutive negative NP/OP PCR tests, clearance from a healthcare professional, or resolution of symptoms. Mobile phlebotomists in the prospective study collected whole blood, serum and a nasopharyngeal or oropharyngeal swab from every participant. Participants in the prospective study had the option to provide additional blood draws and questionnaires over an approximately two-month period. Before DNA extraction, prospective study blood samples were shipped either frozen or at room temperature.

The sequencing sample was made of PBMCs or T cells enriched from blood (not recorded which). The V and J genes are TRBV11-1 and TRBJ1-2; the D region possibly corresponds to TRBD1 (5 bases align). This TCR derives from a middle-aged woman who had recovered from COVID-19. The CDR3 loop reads CASSLVAGNYGYTF. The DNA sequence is TGTGCCAGCAGCTTAGTGGCAGGGAACTATGGCTACACCTTC.